This T cell receptor beta chain originates from a study of naive and memory T cell subsets. Two oligonucleotides, mixed equimolar, formed the beta constant-region primer covering TRBC1 and TRBC2. Ligated cDNA was amplified by four rounds of PCR with nested alpha and beta constant-region primers and SP2. TCRdb passed the UMI-ligation and nested PCR reads through MiXCR, listing each CDR3 protein once. The data contain over 90,000 distinct CDR3 sequences, about 11% of them singletons. The V end was cut by 6 bases, the J end by 2 bases, with 19 bases between. The CDR3 has 15 amino acids. CDR1 SQVTM and CDR2 ANQGSEA come from the germline V gene. This clonotype was picked up a small number of times. The antigen remains unidentified. Study-wide results and limits: Naive repertoires, especially CD8, held a few larger clonotypes, possibly memory cells re-expressing CD45RA.

The chain employs TRBV29-1 and TRBJ1-2, with D perhaps TRBD1 (6 bases). What was sequenced was naive CD4+ T cells from blood. This sequence originates from a human donor in good health. The CDR3 region is CSVAYRTVQNYGYTF. CDR3 bases: TGCAGCGTGGCCTATCGGACAGTCCAGAACTATGGCTACACCTTC. Filled out from reference TRBV29-1 and TRBJ1-2, the complete variable domain reads SAVISQKPSRDICQRGTSLTIQCQVDSQVTMMFWYRQQPGQSLTLIATANQGSEATYESGFVIDKFPISRPNLTFSTLTVSNMSPEDSSIYLCSVAYRTVQNYGYTFGSGTRLTVV.